This entry lists 17 T cell receptor beta chains sequenced from one sample in a study of T cell responses to AZD1222 COVID-19 vaccine. The data were produced by immunoSEQ multiplex PCR, yet TCRdb's version contains in-frame clones alone and is incomplete. Of roughly 160,000 clones in the sample, approximately 90% were seen once. This material consisted of peripheral blood, taken on day 0 of AZD1222 vaccination. The receptors originated from an adult in good health.

The count of this clone is one. This chain connects TRBV11-3 to TRBJ2-1, with D hard to call. Deletions cut 3 bases from V and 0 bases from J, with 6 bases between. This CDR3 region has 14 residues. Germline V gene data show CDR1 as SGHNT and CDR2 as YENEEA. The CDR3 bases are TGTGCCAGCAGCTTTGGCGGCTCCTACAATGAGCAGTTCTTC. Its protein is CASSFGGSYNEQFF.

This chain uses TRBV11-2 with TRBJ1-4; D is undetermined. This CDR3 is 15 amino acids long. Trimming took off 1 base at V and 4 bases at J, with 10 bases between the two ends. Germline V lookup: CDR1 SGHAT, CDR2 FQNNGV. DNA for the CDR3: TGTGCCAGCAGCTTAGGGGGTCGGATTAATGAAAAACTGTTTTTT. This codes for CASSLGGRINEKLFF.

The genes are TRBV27 and TRBJ1-5; 7 nucleotides line up with TRBD1. CDR3 length: 16 amino acids. Germline-derived CDR1 and CDR2 are MNHEY and SMNVEV (reference sequence). Trimming took 0 bases from V and 6 from J; bases not matched to a gene: 8. For the CDR3, the DNA is TGTGCCAGCAGTTTATCGCCACGACAGGGAAGTCAGCCCCAGCATTTT. Encoded protein: CASSLSPRQGSQPQHF.

This chain uses TRBV4-1 with TRBJ1-3; TRBD1 might be the D (5 bases). CDR1 MGHRA and CDR2 YSYEKL come from the germline V gene. This CDR3 region has 17 residues. V lost 0 bases to trimming and J lost 3 bases, with 15 bases between them. The CDR3 protein is CASSQDWVQGGGNTIYF. The DNA for the CDR3 is TGCGCCAGCAGCCAAGATTGGGTTCAGGGTGGTGGAAACACCATATATTTT.

The genes are TRBV2 and TRBJ1-3; no clear D gene. Germline CDR1 and CDR2: SNHLY and FYNNEI. This CDR3 spans 19 amino acids. V lost 2 bases and J lost 0, with 20 bases in between. The CDR3 nucleotides are TGTGCCAGCAGTGAATTCGGCGGATCGTACAGAAACTCTGGAAACACCATATATTTT. Its protein product is CASSEFGGSYRNSGNTIYF.

The chain combines TRBV5-1 with TRBJ2-3; D is undetermined. The ends were cut back, 0 bases at V and 0 bases at J, with 2 bases in the middle. The CDR3 totals 13 residues. CDR1 is SGHRS, CDR2 YFSETQ, per germline. This chain's CDR3 is CASSLDSTDTQYF. For the CDR3, the DNA is TGCGCCAGCAGCTTGGACAGCACAGATACGCAGTATTTT.

The J gene is TRBJ2-1, the V gene TRBV13; TRBD1 matches 10 bases. Germline V lookup: CDR1 PRHDT, CDR2 FYEKMQ (reference sequence). V shed 5 bases and J 4 bases; nucleotides not matched to a gene: 14. The CDR3 is made up of 18 amino acids. CDR3 region: CASSARQGAAPSYNEQFF. CDR3 nucleotides: TGTGCCAGCAGCGCAAGACAGGGGGCGGCTCCGTCTTACAATGAGCAGTTCTTC.

The chain links TRBV4-3 to TRBJ1-4, with D possibly matching TRBD1 (6 bases). The V gene lost 7 bases and the J gene lost 5 bases, with 11 bases spanning the gap. CDR3 length: 13 residues. The germline V gene has CDR1 LGHNA and CDR2 YSLEER. CDR3 nucleotide sequence: TGCGCCAGCAACGAGGGGGGAAATGAAAAACTGTTTTTT. Protein product: CASNEGGNEKLFF.

This chain uses TRBV9 with TRBJ1-6, with D maybe TRBD1 (6 bases). CDR1 is SGDLS, CDR2 YYNGEE, per germline. V lost 3 bases and J lost 4, with 14 bases in between. The CDR3 length is 16 residues. CDR3 region: CASSGPGTSYNSPLHF. CDR3 nucleotides: TGTGCCAGCAGCGGACCCGGGACATCTTATAATTCACCCCTCCACTTT.

The CDR3 sequence: CATSRDSGGHTGELFF. For the CDR3, the DNA is TGTGCCACCAGCAGAGATTCTGGGGGACACACCGGGGAGCTGTTTTTT. The chain combines TRBV15 with TRBJ2-2; D may be TRBD1 or TRBD2 (5 bases each). V was cut by 0 bases and J by 3 bases, with 11 bases left in between. Germline assignment: CDR1 LNHNV and CDR2 YYDKDF (reference sequence). The CDR3 is 16 residues long. The full variable domain, in which reference TRBV15 and TRBJ2-2 provide the parts outside the CDR3, is DAMVIQNPRYQVTQFGKPVTLSCSQTLNHNVMYWYQQKSSQAPKLLFHYYDKDFNNEADTPDNFQSRRPNTSFCFLDIRSPGLGDTAMYLCATSRDSGGHTGELFFGEGSRLTVL.

The genes are TRBV28 and TRBJ1-6; 9 bases fit TRBD1. CDR1 is MDHEN and CDR2 is SYDVKM in the germline V gene. The CDR3 is 15 residues long. J lost 10 bases, V lost 5 bases, and 9 bases had no gene match. The CDR3 loop is CASSPGDRDGSPLHF. CDR3 bases: TGTGCCAGCAGTCCGGGGGACAGGGACGGGTCACCCCTCCACTTT.

The chain uses TRBV5-6 and TRBJ1-1; TRBD1 is a possible D gene (5 bases). V was shortened by 3 bases and J by 7 bases, with 25 bases between the two germline ends. The CDR3 length is 17 residues. CDR1 is SGHDT and CDR2 is YYEEEE in the germline V gene. The DNA for the CDR3 is TGTGCCAGCAGCTGGGGAGGGGTCCACGGTCTGTTGGTTGAAGCTTTCTTT. Its protein product is CASSWGGVHGLLVEAFF.

The chain employs TRBV6-4 and TRBJ2-3; no clear D. V was cut by 4 bases and J by 6 bases, with 11 bases left in between. The CDR3 runs 13 residues. Per germline, CDR1 MRHNA and CDR2 SNTAGT. As DNA, the CDR3 is TGTGCCAGCAGTGGGGGTAGTGGGGATACGCAGTATTTT. This sequence encodes CASSGGSGDTQYF.

J is TRBJ1-3 and V is TRBV7-9; D unresolved. Germline V gene data show CDR1 as SEHNR and CDR2 as FQNEAQ (reference sequence). This CDR3 comprises 17 residues. V lost 5 bases, J lost 0 bases, and 17 bases lay in between. CDR3 nucleotides: TGTGCCAGCAGCCCTTTCTTGGGCCAATACTCTGGAAACACCATATATTTT. This sequence encodes CASSPFLGQYSGNTIYF.

V usage is TRBV3-1 (or the pseudogene TRBV3-2) and J usage is TRBJ1-4, with 11 nucleotides matching TRBD1. Germline CDR1 reads LGHDT; CDR2 reads YNNKEL (reference sequence). CDR3 size: 16 residues. Germline trimming cut 3 bases from V and 7 bases from J; bases unmatched to any gene: 7. CDR3 in amino acids: CASSQFAGTGGEKLFF. The CDR3 coding sequence is TGTGCCAGCAGCCAGTTCGCCGGGACAGGGGGTGAAAAACTGTTTTTT.

CDR3 nucleotide sequence: TGTGCCGGGCATCGTAGCGGGACAGTCTACGAGCAGTACTTC. It translates to CAGHRSGTVYEQYF. The V gene is TRBV30, the J gene TRBJ2-7; weak D call: TRBD2 (8 bases). This CDR3 has 14 amino acids. The V end was cut by 8 bases, the J end by 3 bases, with 20 bases between. Germline-derived CDR1 and CDR2 are GTSNPN and SVGIG (reference sequence). Full variable domain (remainder filled in from reference TRBV30 and TRBJ2-7): SQTIHQWPATLVQPVGSPLSLECTVEGTSNPNLYWYRQAAGRGLQLLFYSVGIGQISSEVPQNLSASRPQDRQFILSSKKLLLSDSGFYLCAGHRSGTVYEQYFGPGTRLTVT.

The genes are TRBV5-1 and TRBJ2-1; 7 bases fit TRBD1. The CDR3 runs 14 residues. From germline, CDR1 is SGHRS and CDR2 YFSETQ. V gave up 5 bases and J gave up 4 bases; unmatched junction bases: 6. The CDR3 nucleotides read TGCGCCAGCAGTGAAACAGGGGTTTACAATGAGCAGTTCTTC. Translated: CASSETGVYNEQFF. Based on the CDR3 plus reference TRBV5-1 and TRBJ2-1, the full variable domain is KAGVTQTPRYLIKTRGQQVTLSCSPISGHRSVSWYQQTPGQGLQFLFEYFSETQRNKGNFPGRFSGRQFSNSRSEMNVSTLELGDSALYLCASSETGVYNEQFFGPGTRLTVL.